This passage covers 10 T cell receptor beta chains from one sample sequenced in a study of regulatory T cells in long-lasting Graves disease. Arm-PCR of CDR3 regions with iRepertoire HTBI primers generated TCR beta libraries. TCRdb ran MiXCR on the multiplex PCR reads and lists one entry per CDR3 protein. The sample lists 350,000 to 450,000 distinct CDR3 sequences, around 14% occurring once. Time point indicated: newly diagnosed GD, antithyroid drugs for less than 3 months. Preparation of the TCR library used RNA extracted from PBMCs. This sample also belongs to another study, concerning T cells in Graves' hyperthyroidism and ophthalmopathy.

The specimen comprised peripheral blood mononuclear cells (PBMCs), sampled at new diagnosis, from a patient treated with antithyroid drugs. Receptor source: a woman aged 25-40 years with Graves disease.

The V and J genes are TRBV29-1 and TRBJ1-2; D unresolved. V was shortened by 5 bases and J by 4 bases, with 11 bases between the two germline ends. The V gene's germline CDR1 is SQVTM and CDR2 ANQGSEA. The CDR3 runs 12 residues. CDR3 DNA: TGCAGCGTTAGACAAGGCCCCTATGGCTACACCTTC. This codes for CSVRQGPYGYTF.

This clonotype turned up a few times. The rearrangement links TRBV27 to TRBJ2-3; 12 bases fit TRBD2. Unmatched junction bases numbered 6, after V lost 5 bases and J lost 3 bases. There are 16 residues in the CDR3. Looked up from germline, CDR1 is MNHEY and CDR2 is SMNVEV (reference sequence). The CDR3 here is CASSGPGTSGTDTQYF. CDR3 sequence (DNA): TGTGCCAGCAGTGGCCCCGGGACTAGCGGGACAGATACGCAGTATTTT.

This clonotype appeared a few times. This chain joins TRBV19 and TRBJ2-2; 7 bases are shared with TRBD2. The germline V gene has CDR1 LNHDA and CDR2 SQIVND (reference sequence). The CDR3 length is 14 residues. Trimming at V came to 7 bases and at J to 5 bases, leaving 7 bases not matched to a gene. The CDR3 DNA reads as TGTGCCAGTATGCGGGAGAGCGCGACCGGGGAGCTGTTTTTT. It specifies CASMRESATGELFF.

This clonotype occurred many times. This sequence joins TRBV6-1 and TRBJ2-7; 10 bases are shared with TRBD1. Per germline, CDR1 MNHNS and CDR2 SASEGT. The CDR3 loop spans 15 amino acids. The V and J ends lost 6 bases and 6 bases, in that order; junction bases with no gene match: 11. The CDR3 DNA sequence: TGTGCCAGCAGGATTTCGGAGACAGGGGGCTTCGAGCAGTACTTC. Its translation: CASRISETGGFEQYF.

This rearrangement joins TRBV15 to TRBJ1-4; the D is unclear. The germline V and J ends were trimmed by 3 bases and 0 bases, with 5 bases remaining between them. Germline CDR1 reads LNHNV; CDR2 reads YYDKDF (reference sequence). This CDR3 is built from 14 residues. The CDR3 DNA reads as TGTGCCACCAGCAGGCCAGCAACTAATGAAAAACTGTTTTTT. Translated, it gives CATSRPATNEKLFF.

This clonotype occurred many times. The chain employs TRBV2 and TRBJ2-1; no clear D gene. This CDR3 region has 16 residues. V lost 0 bases and J lost 5, with 14 bases in between. The V gene's germline CDR1 is SNHLY and CDR2 FYNNEI. The CDR3 protein is CASSEAATLINNEQFF. In nucleotides, the CDR3 is TGTGCCAGCAGTGAAGCGGCTACGCTGATAAACAATGAGCAGTTCTTC.

In its sample, this clonotype was seen many times. V usage is TRBV28 and J usage is TRBJ2-7, with D possibly being TRBD1 (6 bases). The CDR3 sequence is 11 residues long. Germline V gene data show CDR1 as MDHEN and CDR2 as SYDVKM. V lost 6 bases to trimming and J lost 6 bases, with 9 bases between them. Here the CDR3 reads CASSTGSEQYF. CDR3 coding DNA: TGTGCCAGCAGCACAGGGAGCGAGCAGTACTTC.

This clonotype was found many times. This chain links TRBV7-3 with TRBJ2-5, with TRBD2 identical over 7 bases. The ends lost 5 bases at V and 0 bases at J; junction bases unmatched: 3. Germline assignment: CDR1 SGHTA and CDR2 FQGTGA. This CDR3 region has 14 residues. CDR3 sequence: CASSLSGYQETQYF. The CDR3 DNA follows: TGTGCCAGCAGCCTTAGCGGGTACCAAGAGACCCAGTACTTC.

This clonotype was picked up many times. This chain joins TRBV5-1 and TRBJ2-3; 11 nucleotides align to TRBD2. CDR3 length: 17 residues. Germline CDR1 reads SGHRS; CDR2 reads YFSETQ. J lost 0 bases, V lost 4 bases, and 7 bases had no gene match. The CDR3 DNA reads as TGCGCCAGCAGCACCGCCCGGACTAGCGGGAGCACAGATACGCAGTATTTT. This gives the protein CASSTARTSGSTDTQYF.

This clonotype was seen ten or more times. The chain joins TRBV4-1 to TRBJ1-1; D may be TRBD1 (5 bases). Looked up from germline, CDR1 is MGHRA and CDR2 is YSYEKL. The CDR3 is 15 amino acids. V lost 4 bases, J lost 5 bases, and 17 bases lay in between. CDR3 sequence reads: CASSRLGREVTEAFF. The CDR3 DNA reads as TGCGCCAGCAGCCGGCTTGGCAGGGAGGTAACTGAAGCTTTCTTT.